The clone carrying this T cell receptor beta chain was recorded a few times. Its antigen is currently unknown. This beta chain is off target for a library built for alpha chains, so its abundance means little. Stated time point: sample taken at primary tumor resection. Whole RNA, which was extracted from tumor, nontumor lung tissue or frozen PBMC, was sequenced without any cell sorting. The donor group consisted of over 60 patients who had untreated, early-stage non-small cell lung cancer. The data belong to a study of spatial heterogeneity in lung cancer. Study-wide background: Within raw reads, each unique TCR and UMI combination appeared on average more than ten times. The study's findings and limits: Ubiquitous expanded tumor TCRs were observed in blood more at resection than follow-up.

CDR3 length equals 14 residues. Between the trimmed V and J ends, which lost 4 bases and 5 bases, there was a span of 12 bases. Germline CDR1 reads SGHRS; CDR2 reads YFSETQ. On each TCR cDNA molecule, a unique molecular identifier was present. MiXCR, run by TCRdb on the 5' RACE reads, gives a single entry per CDR3 protein. The table lists some 11,000 distinct CDR3 sequences, 6.3% of them singletons, with 28% in the top ten. This sequence originates from a male donor with early-stage non-small cell lung cancer. The sample in question was PBMCs, obtained at surgery. The chain is built from TRBV5-1 and TRBJ2-2, with a weak D call TRBD1 (7 bases). This chain's CDR3 is CASSRGTVTGELFF. In DNA form, the CDR3 reads TGCGCCAGCAGCCGGGGGACAGTTACCGGGGAGCTGTTTTTT.